The 29 T cell receptor beta chains given below trace back to one sample, sequenced in a study of control samples from healthy donors and cancer patients. Libraries were prepared by immunoSEQ multiplex PCR; TCRdb keeps only in-frame clonotypes and omits some of them. This table holds approximately 190,000 clones, 91% found once. The specimen was blood. The receptors shown here come from a man younger than 45 in good health.

The rearrangement joins TRBV19 to TRBJ1-5, with D unresolved. Germline V lookup: CDR1 LNHDA, CDR2 SQIVND (reference sequence). V dropped 9 bases and J dropped 0 bases, with 15 bases sitting between them. The CDR3 is made up of 15 amino acids. This chain's CDR3 is CARPGTTDSNQPQHF. CDR3 DNA sequence: TGTGCCAGACCCGGAACAACCGATAGCAATCAGCCCCAGCATTTT.

The J gene is TRBJ2-1, the V gene TRBV7-9; 10 nucleotides match TRBD2. The CDR3 has 14 residues. CDR1 and CDR2 (germline): SEHNR, FQNEAQ (reference sequence). Unmatched junction bases numbered 1, after V lost 3 bases and J lost 5 bases. The CDR3 sequence is CASSFGLADNEQFF. The CDR3 DNA reads TGTGCCAGCAGCTTTGGACTAGCGGACAATGAGCAGTTCTTC.

A word on this clone: Sequence at one end of the junction differs from germline and may be a read error. This specimen includes other DNA sequences encoding the same CDR3. The V and J genes are TRBV6-2 or TRBV6-3 and TRBJ2-1, with 7 bases identical to TRBD1. Germline CDR1 MNHEY, CDR2 SVGEGT. The CDR3 loop spans 15 amino acids. The CDR3 loop reads CASSYGLTGWNEQFF. The CDR3 DNA reads as TGCGCCAGCAGTTACGGGTTGACAGGGTGGAATGAGCAGTTCTTC.

V usage is TRBV12-2 and J usage is TRBJ1-5. TRBV12-2 is reported as a pseudogene. The CDR3 spans 15 residues. Here the CDR3 reads CASRLPTVGNQPQHF. CDR3 nucleotide sequence: TGTGCAAGTCGCTTACCCACAGTGGGGAATCAGCCCCAGCATTTT.

This chain connects TRBV6-6 to TRBJ1-2; D call uncertain. CDR3 length: 12 residues. The germline CDR1 and CDR2 sequences are MNHNY and SVGAGI (reference sequence). The V gene lost 4 bases and the J gene lost 7 bases, with 10 bases spanning the gap. CDR3 in DNA: TGTGCCAGCAGTTCCCCGGGCGCTGGCTACACCTTC. It specifies CASSSPGAGYTF.

This chain uses TRBV5-4 with TRBJ1-3; D perhaps matches TRBD1 (5 bases). Germline V gene lookup returns CDR1 SGHNT and CDR2 YYREEE (reference sequence). Trimming left V 0 bases short and J 0 bases short, with 10 bases between. The CDR3 consists of 16 residues. CDR3 amino acids: CASSLDYRNSGNTIYF. The CDR3 bases are TGTGCCAGCAGCTTGGATTACAGGAACTCTGGAAACACCATATATTTT.

V usage is TRBV11-2 and J usage is TRBJ1-5, with TRBD1 matching 10 bases. The J segment lost 11 bases and the V segment lost 4 bases, leaving 2 bases of the junction unmatched. The CDR3 length is 12 residues. Germline V gene lookup returns CDR1 SGHAT and CDR2 FQNNGV. The DNA for the CDR3 is TGTGCCAGCAGCTGGGACAGGGGAGCCCAGCATTTT. This codes for CASSWDRGAQHF. Based on the CDR3 plus reference TRBV11-2 and TRBJ1-5, the full variable domain is EAGVAQSPRYKIIEKRQSVAFWCNPISGHATLYWYQQILGQGPKLLIQFQNNGVVDDSQLPKDRFSAERLKGVDSTLKIQPAKLEDSAVYLCASSWDRGAQHFGDGTRLSIL.

The rearrangement links TRBV27 to TRBJ2-7; D is tentatively TRBD1 or TRBD2 (5 bases each). This CDR3 contains 13 residues. The V gene lost 0 bases and the J gene lost 5 bases, with 8 bases spanning the gap. From germline, CDR1 is MNHEY and CDR2 SMNVEV (reference sequence). This chain's CDR3 is CASSLSGDHEQYF. CDR3 nucleotide sequence: TGTGCCAGCAGTTTATCAGGGGACCACGAGCAGTACTTC.

This clone was picked up a small number of times. The chain links TRBV21-1 to TRBJ1-2. TRBV21-1 counts as a pseudogene. The length of the CDR3 is 17 residues. The CDR3 DNA reads TGTGCCAGCAGCAAAGCGCTTTGGAGGAGGGGAATCTATGGCTACACCTTC. Its protein product is CASSKALWRRGIYGYTF.

V is TRBV4-1 and J is TRBJ2-3; D gene ambiguous. The CDR3 sequence is 14 residues long. Germline assignment: CDR1 MGHRA and CDR2 YSYEKL. V lost 1 base and J lost 7, with 12 bases in between. This CDR3 reads CASSQAEGANTQYF. DNA for the CDR3: TGCGCCAGCAGCCAAGCGGAAGGTGCCAATACGCAGTATTTT.

The chain is built from TRBV5-1 and TRBJ2-2; 7 positions match TRBD2. This CDR3 has 14 residues. Unmatched junction bases numbered 11, after V lost 9 bases and J lost 6 bases. Germline CDR1 reads SGHRS; CDR2 reads YFSETQ. The CDR3 reads CATQAGPRAGELFF. The CDR3 DNA is TGCGCCACCCAAGCGGGGCCCCGGGCCGGGGAGCTGTTTTTT.

The chain carries TRBV21-1 and TRBJ1-1; TRBD1, the table's D call, lacks a check against the DNA. TRBV21-1 is termed a pseudogene. This CDR3 has 16 amino acids. CDR3 sequence reads: CASSKGGDRVGSEAFF. Here the CDR3 DNA reads TGTGCCAGCAGCAAGGGGGGGGACAGGGTTGGCTCTGAAGCTTTCTTT.

Only one count was recorded for this clone. The rearrangement joins TRBV6-2 or TRBV6-3 to TRBJ1-5; possible D gene TRBD1, 5 bases. Germline CDR1 reads MNHEY; CDR2 reads SVGEGT. The CDR3 is 13 residues long. The V gene lost 0 bases and the J gene lost 6 bases, with 6 bases spanning the gap. This CDR3 is CASSYSDTQPQHF. Written as DNA, the CDR3 is TGTGCCAGCAGTTACTCGGACACTCAGCCCCAGCATTTT.

This chain uses TRBV6-2 or TRBV6-3 with TRBJ2-3, with D possibly TRBD2 on 5 matching bases. Germline-derived CDR1 and CDR2 are MNHEY and SVGEGT. This CDR3 comprises 15 residues. Trimming left V 5 bases short and J 2 bases short, with 14 bases between. CDR3 nucleotides: TGTGCCAGCAGTGGACGGGGAGCGTACACAGATACGCAGTATTTT. As protein: CASSGRGAYTDTQYF.

The chain carries TRBV7-9 and TRBJ2-7, with D unclear. The CDR3 has 14 residues. Germline V gives CDR1 SEHNR, CDR2 FQNEAQ (reference sequence). The V end was cut by 5 bases, the J end by 3 bases, with 14 bases between. The CDR3 nucleotides are TGTGCCAGCAGCCACCGCGTGTTGAACTACGAGCAGTACTTC. Translation: CASSHRVLNYEQYF.

V gene TRBV5-6 combines with J gene TRBJ2-3, with TRBD1 identical over 9 bases. CDR3 size: 15 residues. CDR1 and CDR2 from the germline V gene are SGHDT and YYEEEE. Losses at the gene ends were 5 bases for V and 6 bases for J; bases not matched to a gene: 10. The CDR3 bases are TGTGCCAGCAGTCCAGGACAGGGGATTTCCGATACGCAGTATTTT. Translated, it gives CASSPGQGISDTQYF.

The CDR3: CASSSRETGELFF. For the CDR3, the DNA is TGTGCCAGCAGCTCCCGAGAGACCGGGGAGCTGTTTTTT. The V call is TRBV3-1 (or the pseudogene TRBV3-2), the J call TRBJ2-2; D call uncertain. CDR1 is LGHDT and CDR2 is YNNKEL in the germline V gene (reference sequence). V lost 5 bases, J lost 5 bases, and 9 bases lay in between. This CDR3 comprises 13 residues.

The CDR3: CASSVRDRSYEQYF. In nucleotides, the CDR3 is TGTGCCAGTAGTGTTCGAGACAGATCCTACGAGCAGTACTTC. The chain employs TRBV19 and TRBJ2-7, with D possibly TRBD1 on 5 matching bases. Looked up from germline, CDR1 is LNHDA and CDR2 is SQIVND (reference sequence). V was clipped by 5 bases and J by 1 base, with 12 bases between them. The CDR3 consists of 14 residues.

V gene TRBV4-2 combines with J gene TRBJ1-5; TRBD1 matches at 9 bases. V lost 8 bases, J lost 0 bases, and 5 bases stayed unmatched. This CDR3 region has 15 residues. CDR1 and CDR2 from the germline V gene are LGHNA and YNFKEQ. CDR3 sequence reads: CASHPGQGSNQPQHF. DNA of the CDR3: TGTGCCAGCCACCCGGGACAGGGTAGCAATCAGCCCCAGCATTTT.

The genes are TRBV18 and TRBJ1-3; D is perhaps TRBD1 (5 bases). Germline assignment: CDR1 KGHSH and CDR2 LQKENI. The germline V and J ends were trimmed by 5 bases and 1 base, with 12 bases remaining between them. CDR3 length equals 15 residues. The CDR3 here is CASSSGGSSGNTIYF. CDR3 DNA sequence: TGTGCCAGCTCATCGGGGGGGTCATCTGGAAACACCATATATTTT.

This clone was seen a few times. V usage is TRBV5-6 and J usage is TRBJ1-2; 7 positions match TRBD1. The CDR3 length is 15 residues. CDR1 is SGHDT, CDR2 YYEEEE, per germline. The V and J ends lost 3 bases and 1 base, in that order; junction bases with no gene match: 6. CDR3 protein: CASSWDSQLNYGYTF. The CDR3 DNA is TGTGCCAGCAGCTGGGACAGCCAACTTAACTATGGCTACACCTTC.

CDR3 region: CAWSGQAYGYTF. The CDR3 DNA reads TGTGCCTGGAGTGGGCAGGCCTATGGCTACACCTTC. V usage is TRBV30 and J usage is TRBJ1-2, with no clear D. The V gene's germline CDR1 is GTSNPN and CDR2 SVGIG (reference sequence). This CDR3 is 12 amino acids long. Trimming took 1 base from V and 4 from J, leaving 7 bases between them.

This chain links TRBV18 with TRBJ1-2; D might be TRBD1 (5 bases). V was cut by 0 bases and J by 2 bases, with 16 bases left in between. Germline CDR1 is KGHSH and CDR2 is LQKENI. CDR3 length: 17 residues. In DNA form, the CDR3 reads TGTGCCAGCTCACCACCAGTCACCGGGACGGGAAACTATGGCTACACCTTC. This gives the protein CASSPPVTGTGNYGYTF.

CDR3 protein: CASSVESSPPDTQYF. The CDR3 DNA reads TGTGCCAGCAGCGTAGAATCCAGCCCCCCAGATACGCAGTATTTT. The rearrangement links TRBV9 to TRBJ2-3; D not certain. V was pared by 0 bases and J by 4 bases, with 12 bases between. This CDR3 contains 15 residues. Germline V gene lookup returns CDR1 SGDLS and CDR2 YYNGEE.

This clone was counted between two and nine times. The chain couples TRBV30 to TRBJ1-2; D not certain. The CDR3 loop spans 13 amino acids. From germline, CDR1 is GTSNPN and CDR2 SVGIG (reference sequence). Between the trimmed V and J ends, which lost 0 bases and 4 bases, there was a span of 9 bases. The CDR3 DNA reads as TGTGCCTGGAGTGTCGGCGAATTCTATGGCTACACCTTC. Amino acid sequence: CAWSVGEFYGYTF.

The chain joins TRBV7-9 to TRBJ2-7; D perhaps matches TRBD1 (5 bases). Deletions cut 0 bases from V and 2 bases from J, with 17 bases between. The CDR3 sequence is 17 residues long. CDR1 is SEHNR, CDR2 FQNEAQ, per germline (reference sequence). The CDR3 here is CASSLARAEIGTYEQYF. CDR3 nucleotide sequence: TGTGCCAGCAGCTTAGCCAGGGCAGAAATTGGAACCTACGAGCAGTACTTC. The entire variable domain, with the rest obtained from reference TRBV7-9 and TRBJ2-7, is as follows: DTGVSQNPRHKITKRGQNVTFRCDPISEHNRLYWYRQTLGQGPEFLTYFQNEAQLEKSRLLSDRFSAERPKGSFSTLEIQRTEQGDSAMYLCASSLARAEIGTYEQYFGPGTRLTVT.

The chain employs TRBV27 and TRBJ1-5; D is undetermined. V was clipped by 6 bases and J by 4 bases, with 10 bases between them. The CDR3 loop spans 13 amino acids. The germline V gene encodes CDR1 MNHEY and CDR2 SMNVEV (reference sequence). This chain's CDR3 is CASSLATNQPQHF. The CDR3 nucleotides are TGTGCCAGCAGCCTCGCTACTAATCAGCCCCAGCATTTT.

The chain employs TRBV6-1 and TRBJ1-6, with D unclear. The CDR3 has 13 residues. Between the trimmed V and J ends, which lost 2 bases and 6 bases, there was a span of 5 bases. Germline lookup yields CDR1 MNHNS and CDR2 SASEGT. The CDR3 sequence: CASSELGNSPLHF. CDR3 coding DNA: TGTGCCAGCAGTGAACTTGGTAATTCACCCCTCCACTTT.

This rearrangement joins TRBV16 to TRBJ2-7; 11 bases map to TRBD1. The germline V gene has CDR1 KGHSY and CDR2 FQNENV. V was pared by 3 bases and J by 12 bases, with 7 bases of the junction left unmatched. CDR3 length equals 13 residues. CDR3 amino acids: CASSHGQGARRYF. CDR3 coding DNA: TGTGCCAGCAGCCACGGACAGGGGGCCCGGAGGTACTTC.